What follows are 6 T cell receptor beta chains derived from one specimen sequenced in a study of blood T cell repertoires in COVID-19. Data came from immunoSEQ multiplex PCR; TCRdb stores just in-frame clones and leaves some out. The sample has around 75,000 clones; around 80% are singletons. The specimen was peripheral blood. The receptors here all came from a man aged 45-65 years with COVID-19, enrolled during active disease.

The V call is TRBV15, the J call TRBJ2-7, with 9 bases matching TRBD1. V lost 5 bases to trimming and J lost 6 bases; unmatched junction nucleotides: 11. The CDR3 length is 15 residues. The germline V gene encodes CDR1 LNHNV and CDR2 YYDKDF (reference sequence). CDR3 protein: CATSRSLGQGSEQYF. CDR3 sequence (DNA): TGTGCCACCAGCCGGTCTCTGGGACAGGGTTCCGAGCAGTACTTC. The whole variable domain, remainder taken from reference TRBV15 and TRBJ2-7, is DAMVIQNPRYQVTQFGKPVTLSCSQTLNHNVMYWYQQKSSQAPKLLFHYYDKDFNNEADTPDNFQSRRPNTSFCFLDIRSPGLGDTAMYLCATSRSLGQGSEQYFGPGTRLTVT.

The chain joins TRBV7-3 to TRBJ2-1; the match to TRBD2 covers 12 bases. Germline V gives CDR1 SGHTA, CDR2 FQGTGA. Trimming took 8 bases from V and 7 from J; bases not matched to a gene: 12. The CDR3 length is 16 residues. Here the CDR3 reads CASEKEPGLAGNEQFF. As DNA, the CDR3 is TGTGCCAGCGAGAAAGAACCGGGACTAGCGGGTAATGAGCAGTTCTTC.

The chain uses TRBV7-9 and TRBJ1-2; 12 nucleotides match TRBD1. V lost 1 base to trimming and J lost 4 bases; unmatched junction nucleotides: 4. CDR1 SEHNR and CDR2 FQNEAQ come from the germline V gene (reference sequence). This CDR3 is 16 amino acids long. This CDR3 reads CASSLGGQGAVYGYTF. The CDR3 DNA reads as TGTGCCAGCAGCTTAGGGGGACAGGGGGCAGTCTATGGCTACACCTTC.

The chain is built from TRBV6-5 and TRBJ2-7; tentatively, D is TRBD1 (5 bases). V was trimmed by 2 bases and J by 3 bases, leaving 14 bases between them. The germline V gene encodes CDR1 MNHEY and CDR2 SVGAGI. This CDR3 has 15 residues. CDR3 in amino acids: CASSYGTGDFYEQYF. CDR3 DNA sequence: TGTGCCAGCAGTTACGGAACAGGAGATTTCTACGAGCAGTACTTC.

This chain links TRBV19 with TRBJ2-1, with 8 positions matching TRBD2. Germline V CDR1 and CDR2: LNHDA, SQIVND (reference sequence). Losses at the gene ends were 3 bases for V and 6 bases for J; bases not matched to a gene: 4. The length of the CDR3 is 14 residues. The CDR3 loop reads CASSIIAGFNEQFF. CDR3 DNA: TGTGCCAGTAGTATTATAGCGGGATTCAATGAGCAGTTCTTC. Full variable domain (remainder filled in from reference TRBV19 and TRBJ2-1): DGGITQSPKYLFRKEGQNVTLSCEQNLNHDAMYWYRQDPGQGLRLIYYSQIVNDFQKGDIAEGYSVSREKKESFPLTVTSAQKNPTAFYLCASSIIAGFNEQFFGPGTRLTVL.

The rearrangement joins TRBV9 to TRBJ2-3; 9 positions agree with TRBD1. The CDR3 runs to 15 residues. Looked up from germline, CDR1 is SGDLS and CDR2 is YYNGEE. Trimming removed 3 bases from V and 2 bases from J; junction bases left unmatched: 4. CDR3 amino acids: CASSGDRGTTDTQYF. For the CDR3, the DNA is TGTGCCAGCAGCGGCGACAGGGGGACCACAGATACGCAGTATTTT.